This T cell receptor (beta chain) came from a study of cytomegalovirus exposure and HLA in healthy donors. A few counts support this clone. What it recognizes is unknown. With 60 Vbeta and 13 Jbeta primers, the PCR was carried out. TCRdb's copy holds only in-frame clones and misses some; the assay was immunoSEQ multiplex PCR. The sample shows roughly 50,000 clones, approximately 81% of them seen only once. The V segment lost 0 bases and the J segment 2 bases; nucleotides outside the gene matches: 5. The CDR3 has 16 amino acids. Study results and caveats: Specific recognition of CMV antigens was confirmed in vitro for a few chains (all CMV-associated). DRB1 showed the most TCR associations and HLA-C the fewest in a later analysis, as rates varied by HLA locus. A further, later analysis showed that HLA-associated TCR beta chains (compared with equally common others) were more clonally expanded.

The chain links TRBV5-3 to TRBJ1-3; 7 bases match TRBD1. TRBV5-3 is an ORF; its function is uncertain. The clonotype comes from a woman aged 18-30 years in good health and CMV-seronegative. Input material: PBMCs. The CDR3: CARSLDETGTGNTIYF. DNA for the CDR3: TGTGCCAGAAGCTTGGATGAGACAGGGACTGGAAACACCATATATTTT.